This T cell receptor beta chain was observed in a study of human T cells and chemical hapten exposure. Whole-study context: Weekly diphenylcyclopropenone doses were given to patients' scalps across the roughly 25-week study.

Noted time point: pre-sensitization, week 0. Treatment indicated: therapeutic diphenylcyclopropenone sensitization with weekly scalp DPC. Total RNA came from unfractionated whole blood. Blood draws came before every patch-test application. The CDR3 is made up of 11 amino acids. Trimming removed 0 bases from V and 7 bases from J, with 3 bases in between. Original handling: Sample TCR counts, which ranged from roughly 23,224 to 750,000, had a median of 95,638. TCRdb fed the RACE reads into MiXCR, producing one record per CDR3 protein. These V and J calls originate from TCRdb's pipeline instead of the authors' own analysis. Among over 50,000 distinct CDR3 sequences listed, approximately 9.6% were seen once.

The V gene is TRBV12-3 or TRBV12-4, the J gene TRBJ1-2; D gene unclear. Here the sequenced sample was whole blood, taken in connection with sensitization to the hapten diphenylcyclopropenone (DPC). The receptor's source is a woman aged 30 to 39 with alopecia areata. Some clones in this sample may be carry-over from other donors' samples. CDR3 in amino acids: CASSLAAGYTF. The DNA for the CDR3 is TGTGCCAGCAGTTTAGCAGCTGGCTACACCTTC.